The 30 T cell receptor beta chains presented below share a single source sample, sequenced in a study of Tregs in tolerant kidney transplant recipients. This table comes from immunoSEQ multiplex PCR, and its TCRdb copy is limited to in-frame clones, with some not included. The sample shows 60,000 to 70,000 clones, more than 90% of them seen only once. The sequencing used CD8+ T cells from blood, collected before the transplant. These receptors were taken from a human donor who received a combined kidney and bone marrow transplant.

The V call is TRBV27, the J call TRBJ2-1; 11 bases line up with TRBD2. Germline V gives CDR1 MNHEY, CDR2 SMNVEV (reference sequence). CDR3 length: 15 residues. J was trimmed by 4 bases and V by 5 bases; bases with no gene match: 4. CDR3 coding DNA: TGTGCCAGCAGTCCACTAGCGGGAGCGTACAATGAGCAGTTCTTC. Its translation: CASSPLAGAYNEQFF.

The gene calls are TRBV14 and TRBJ2-3, with 11 bases aligning to TRBD2. CDR3 length: 15 amino acids. Germline CDR1 SGHDN, CDR2 FVKESK. V was pared by 4 bases and J by 1 base, with 1 base of the junction left unmatched. CDR3 DNA sequence: TGTGCCAGCAGCCTGGGACTAGCGGGCACAGATACGCAGTATTTT. Translation: CASSLGLAGTDTQYF.

This chain links TRBV5-4 with TRBJ2-2; 9 nucleotides align to TRBD1. The CDR3 consists of 17 residues. V trimming: 0 bases; J trimming: 4 bases; junction bases outside the gene matches: 7. Germline CDR1 and CDR2: SGHNT and YYREEE (reference sequence). CDR3 DNA sequence: TGTGCCAGCAGCTTGGCGGGACAGGGCGTCGGCACCGGGGAGCTGTTTTTT. Amino acid sequence: CASSLAGQGVGTGELFF. Looking up the rest from reference TRBV5-4 and TRBJ2-2 gives the full variable domain: ETGVTQSPTHLIKTRGQQVTLRCSSQSGHNTVSWYQQALGQGPQFIFQYYREEENGRGNFPPRFSGLQFPNYSSELNVNALELDDSALYLCASSLAGQGVGTGELFFGEGSRLTVL.

The chain combines TRBV4-1 with TRBJ1-3; no clear D. The germline V and J ends were trimmed by 4 bases and 0 bases, with 10 bases remaining between them. Per the germline V gene, CDR1 is MGHRA and CDR2 is YSYEKL. This CDR3 has 15 residues. The chain's CDR3 is CASSLHSGSGNTIYF. The CDR3, as DNA: TGCGCCAGCAGCCTCCACAGCGGCTCTGGAAACACCATATATTTT.

This chain uses TRBV7-3 with TRBJ2-5; D is possibly TRBD1 (5 bases). The V end lost 5 bases, the J end lost 5 bases, and 15 bases lay between the germline ends. CDR1 is SGHTA and CDR2 is FQGTGA in the germline V gene. The length of the CDR3 is 14 residues. The CDR3 sequence is CASSTDSLAETQYF. In DNA form, the CDR3 reads TGTGCCAGCAGCACAGACAGCTTGGCGGAGACCCAGTACTTC.

V is TRBV30 and J is TRBJ2-1; the D gene is possibly TRBD1 (6 bases). The CDR3 has 12 amino acids. The germline gives CDR1 GTSNPN, CDR2 SVGIG (reference sequence). Trimming cost V 3 bases and J 5 bases, with 8 bases left between them. CDR3 region: CAWRGTNNEQFF. DNA for the CDR3: TGTGCCTGGAGGGGGACAAACAATGAGCAGTTCTTC.

The V and J genes are TRBV7-9 and TRBJ1-2, with 7 bases that match TRBD1. The CDR3 totals 16 residues. Germline V gene sequence: CDR1 SEHNR, CDR2 FQNEAQ (reference sequence). V shed 4 bases, J shed 2 bases, and the junction held 10 bases outside the gene matches. The CDR3 region is CASSSPGQTGNYGYTF. The DNA of the CDR3 is TGTGCCAGCAGCTCACCCGGACAGACAGGGAACTATGGCTACACCTTC.

The V call is TRBV7-6, the J call TRBJ2-5, with D possibly matching TRBD1 (6 bases). This CDR3 comprises 13 residues. The germline V and J ends were trimmed by 5 bases and 3 bases, with 10 bases remaining between them. The germline V gene encodes CDR1 SGHVS and CDR2 FNYEAQ. CDR3 residues: CASSPRTEETQYF. CDR3 in DNA: TGTGCCAGCAGCCCTAGGACAGAAGAGACCCAGTACTTC.

The gene calls are TRBV10-3 and TRBJ1-1; D remains unclear. In germline, CDR1 is ENHRY, CDR2 SYGVKD. The CDR3 consists of 14 residues. V was trimmed by 0 bases and J by 2 bases, leaving 7 bases between them. CDR3 sequence: CAISESTLNTEAFF. The CDR3 DNA is TGTGCCATCAGTGAGTCGACACTTAACACTGAAGCTTTCTTT.

J is TRBJ1-1 and V is TRBV6-6, with D possibly TRBD1 on 6 matching bases. Trimming removed 5 bases from V and 1 base from J, with 11 bases in between. The CDR3 has 14 residues. Germline values: CDR1 MNHNY, CDR2 SVGAGI (reference sequence). The DNA of the CDR3 is TGTGCCAGCAGTCCCCTGGGACAGAACACTGAAGCTTTCTTT. This codes for CASSPLGQNTEAFF.

This chain links TRBV5-6 with TRBJ1-3, with 9 bases identical to TRBD1. The CDR3 length is 16 residues. V lost 3 bases, J lost 3 bases, and 7 bases stayed unmatched. Looked up from germline, CDR1 is SGHDT and CDR2 is YYEEEE. The CDR3: CASSWGQGVFGNTIYF. The DNA of the CDR3 is TGTGCCAGCAGCTGGGGACAGGGAGTTTTTGGAAACACCATATATTTT. Filled out from reference TRBV5-6 and TRBJ1-3, the complete variable domain reads DAGVTQSPTHLIKTRGQQVTLRCSPKSGHDTVSWYQQALGQGPQFIFQYYEEEERQRGNFPDRFSGHQFPNYSSELNVNALLLGDSALYLCASSWGQGVFGNTIYFGEGSWLTVV.

The chain carries TRBV9 and TRBJ2-1, with TRBD2 matching over 10 bases. The CDR3 sequence is 14 residues long. J lost 9 bases, V lost 3 bases, and 6 bases had no gene match. The V gene's germline CDR1 is SGDLS and CDR2 YYNGEE. In nucleotides, the CDR3 is TGTGCCAGCAGCGCAAGCGGGGGGGCCGGTGAGCAGTTCTTC. Amino acids: CASSASGGAGEQFF.

The chain couples TRBV29-1 to TRBJ2-1; 8 bases are shared with TRBD2. CDR1 and CDR2 from the germline V gene are SQVTM and ANQGSEA. The length of the CDR3 is 14 residues. The J segment lost 9 bases and the V segment lost 4 bases, leaving 11 bases of the junction unmatched. CDR3 nucleotides: TGCAGCGTTGGGGGACTAGTGGCACCTACTGAGCAGTTCTTC. Amino acids: CSVGGLVAPTEQFF.

V and J are TRBV27 and TRBJ1-1; maybe TRBD1 (5 bases). The V gene lost 7 bases and the J gene lost 11 bases, with 14 bases spanning the gap. Germline-derived CDR1 and CDR2 are MNHEY and SMNVEV (reference sequence). CDR3 length: 11 amino acids. The CDR3 spells CASTLGGKAFF. The CDR3, as DNA: TGTGCCAGCACCCTGGGGGGAAAGGCTTTCTTT.

The chain carries TRBV2 and TRBJ2-1, with D maybe TRBD1 (6 bases). CDR1 and CDR2 from the germline V gene are SNHLY and FYNNEI. Deletions cut 4 bases from V and 4 bases from J, with 17 bases between. The CDR3 runs 16 residues. DNA for the CDR3: TGTGCCAGCAGTGGGGATACAGAAAGGGGGTACAATGAGCAGTTCTTC. This codes for CASSGDTERGYNEQFF. Based on the CDR3 plus reference TRBV2 and TRBJ2-1, the full variable domain is EPEVTQTPSHQVTQMGQEVILRCVPISNHLYFYWYRQILGQKVEFLVSFYNNEISEKSEIFDDQFSVERPDGSNFTLKIRSTKLEDSAMYFCASSGDTERGYNEQFFGPGTRLTVL.

The chain is built from TRBV27 and TRBJ1-4, with D maybe TRBD1 (5 bases). There are 14 residues in the CDR3. V was clipped by 3 bases and J by 4 bases, with 9 bases between them. CDR1 and CDR2 (germline): MNHEY, SMNVEV (reference sequence). The CDR3 here is CASSFRQFNEKLFF. CDR3 bases: TGTGCCAGCAGTTTTCGACAGTTTAATGAAAAACTGTTTTTT.

CDR3 nucleotides: TGTGCCAGCAGCTTAGCTAATTACAATGAGCAGTTCTTC. This translates into CASSLANYNEQFF. This rearrangement joins TRBV7-7 to TRBJ2-1, with D hard to call. V was shortened by 0 bases and J by 4 bases, with 4 bases between the two germline ends. In germline, CDR1 is SSHAT, CDR2 FNYEAQ (reference sequence). The CDR3 has 13 residues.

The chain joins TRBV6-8 to TRBJ1-4, with D perhaps TRBD1 (5 bases). The V gene lost 1 base and the J gene lost 7 bases, with 10 bases spanning the gap. The CDR3 has 14 residues. CDR1 MNHGY and CDR2 SAAAGT come from the germline V gene. The CDR3 reads CASSYCRAREKLFF. CDR3 DNA sequence: TGTGCCAGCAGTTACTGCAGGGCTCGTGAAAAACTGTTTTTT.

The chain employs TRBV4-2 and TRBJ2-5; D might be TRBD1 (6 bases). The CDR3 loop spans 15 amino acids. The germline V gene encodes CDR1 LGHNA and CDR2 YNFKEQ. V was clipped by 1 base and J by 2 bases, with 11 bases between them. The CDR3 nucleotides are TGTGCCAGCAGCCAAGCTCGGGGACAACAAGAGACCCAGTACTTC. Translation gives CASSQARGQQETQYF.

The CDR3 loop reads CASGGYTYNEQFF. The CDR3 DNA follows: TGCGCCAGCGGGGGGTATACCTACAATGAGCAGTTCTTC. The chain employs TRBV4-3 and TRBJ2-1; TRBD2 is a possible D gene (6 bases). V lost 8 bases and J lost 2, with 10 bases in between. CDR1 is LGHNA and CDR2 is YSLEER in the germline V gene. CDR3 length: 13 residues.

The chain uses TRBV25-1 and TRBJ1-5; 9 bases match TRBD1. From germline, CDR1 is MGHDK and CDR2 SYGVNS. The V segment lost 4 bases and the J segment 1 base; nucleotides outside the gene matches: 2. The CDR3 covers 15 residues. CDR3 sequence reads: CASSGGQGSNQPQHF. CDR3 coding DNA: TGTGCCAGCAGTGGGGGACAGGGCAGCAATCAGCCCCAGCATTTT.

The chain employs TRBV30 and TRBJ1-1, with TRBD1 matching 10 bases. The V gene's germline CDR1 is GTSNPN and CDR2 SVGIG (reference sequence). The junction had 11 bases not matched to a gene; V was cut back by 8 bases and J by 2 bases. The CDR3 runs 15 residues. The CDR3, as DNA: TGTGCCCAGGGACAGGGGATAACGTCCAACACTGAAGCTTTCTTT. This encodes CAQGQGITSNTEAFF.

The rearrangement joins TRBV6-5 to TRBJ1-6, with no clear D. The CDR3 has 15 residues. V shed 7 bases and J shed 8 bases, with 18 bases lying between them. CDR1 is MNHEY, CDR2 SVGAGI, per germline. This CDR3 reads CASTLRLAAHSPLHF. DNA of the CDR3: TGTGCCAGCACCTTAAGGTTGGCGGCCCATTCACCCCTCCACTTT.

The chain joins TRBV6-5 to TRBJ2-2, with D maybe TRBD1 (5 bases). Per the germline V gene, CDR1 is MNHEY and CDR2 is SVGAGI. The CDR3 is 13 amino acids. Trimming took off 6 bases at V and 6 bases at J, with 11 bases between the two ends. CDR3 protein: CASRPPGPGELFF. In DNA form, the CDR3 reads TGTGCCAGCAGACCACCAGGGCCCGGGGAGCTGTTTTTT.

The chain links TRBV21-1 to TRBJ1-2; TRBD1, the table's D call, was not compared with the DNA. TRBV21-1 is shown as a pseudogene. This CDR3 has 15 residues. In nucleotides, the CDR3 is TGTGCCAGCAGCCAGGGACGGAGACAGGGCCATGGCTACACCTTC. This sequence encodes CASSQGRRQGHGYTF.

The V and J genes are TRBV28 and TRBJ1-2; D is perhaps TRBD1 (6 bases). This CDR3 comprises 15 residues. The V gene's germline CDR1 is MDHEN and CDR2 SYDVKM. Trimming took 2 bases from V and 8 from J, leaving 18 bases between them. The CDR3 region has the DNA TGTGCCAGCAGTTTAAAGTACAGGGTGATGGGGGGCTACACCTTC. Translated, it gives CASSLKYRVMGGYTF.

J is TRBJ2-2 and V is TRBV28, with 7 bases that match TRBD1. CDR1 is MDHEN, CDR2 SYDVKM, per germline. V was pared by 8 bases and J by 3 bases, with 9 bases of the junction left unmatched. This CDR3 is 15 amino acids long. The CDR3 DNA is TGTGCCAGCCGCCTAGAGACAGGGTACACCGGGGAGCTGTTTTTT. Protein product: CASRLETGYTGELFF.

The chain recombines TRBV14 with TRBJ1-2, with no clear D. Trimming stripped 0 bases from V and 6 bases from J, with 14 bases between. Per the germline V gene, CDR1 is SGHDN and CDR2 is FVKESK. The CDR3 loop spans 15 amino acids. The CDR3 region is CASSQEVSVLDGYTF. In nucleotides, the CDR3 is TGTGCCAGCAGCCAAGAAGTTTCGGTGCTGGATGGCTACACCTTC.

The genes are TRBV30 and TRBJ2-1; D is undetermined. Germline values: CDR1 GTSNPN, CDR2 SVGIG (reference sequence). CDR3 size: 15 residues. The V gene lost 2 bases and the J gene lost 0 bases, with 11 bases spanning the gap. The CDR3 coding sequence is TGTGCCTGGAGTAATTCTGTGAGCTCCTACAATGAGCAGTTCTTC. Protein product: CAWSNSVSSYNEQFF.

This chain joins TRBV28 and TRBJ2-7; D gene ambiguous. The CDR3 length is 13 residues. V lost 6 bases and J 3 bases, leaving 12 bases between the germline ends. From germline, CDR1 is MDHEN and CDR2 SYDVKM. CDR3 DNA sequence: TGTGCCAGCAGCCCCAGCCAGGTCTACGAGCAGTACTTC. Translating gives CASSPSQVYEQYF.